The 23 T cell receptor beta chains in this list originate from one sample, sequenced in a study of CD8+CD57+ T cells in acquired aplastic anemia. The TCR beta profiling, which covered VDJ combination and CDR3 sequence, was carried out using genomic DNA as the template. TCRdb recomputed calls from the reads with MiXCR, one row per CDR3 protein. The sample shows 400,000 to 450,000 distinct CDR3 sequences, 65% to 75% of them seen only once. Input material: sorted CD4+, CD8+, or CD8+CD57+ T cells (not recorded which) from PBMCs. The receptors derive from a human donor in good health, serving as a control.

The chain is built from TRBV30 and TRBJ1-2, with 8 bases lining up with TRBD1. CDR1 and CDR2 from the germline V gene are GTSNPN and SVGIG (reference sequence). Losses at the gene ends were 5 bases for V and 2 bases for J; bases not matched to a gene: 10. The CDR3 consists of 15 residues. In DNA, the CDR3 is TGTGCCTGGGGTGAAAACCGGGACAGGAACTATGGCTACACCTTC. It encodes CAWGENRDRNYGYTF.

The genes are TRBV10-3 and TRBJ1-2; TRBD1 might be the D (6 bases). This CDR3 spans 13 amino acids. Germline assignment: CDR1 ENHRY and CDR2 SYGVKD. The V end was cut by 10 bases, the J end by 3 bases, with 15 bases between. CDR3: CANRGGGDYGYTF. CDR3 coding DNA: TGTGCCAACCGGGGGGGGGGCGACTATGGCTACACCTTC.

The chain couples TRBV5-1 to TRBJ2-7; 7 nucleotides match TRBD2. V dropped 0 bases and J dropped 12; count of bases not matched to a gene: 6. The CDR3 spans 12 residues. Germline V gene data show CDR1 as SGHRS and CDR2 as YFSETQ. The CDR3 DNA is TGCGCCAGCAGCTTGGACGGGGAGGGCGCGTACTTC. It translates to CASSLDGEGAYF.

The chain has TRBV20-1 and TRBJ1-4, with 7 bases identical to TRBD1. This CDR3 has 17 amino acids. The V gene end was trimmed by 0 bases and the J gene end by 1 base; junction bases not matched to a gene: 8. The V gene's germline CDR1 is DFQATT and CDR2 SNEGSKA (reference sequence). CDR3 bases: TGCAGTGCTAGAGATTCAGGGGGGCGGCTAACTAATGAAAAACTGTTTTTT. Encoded protein: CSARDSGGRLTNEKLFF.

CDR3 DNA: TGTGCCAGCAGCTTAGAGGCTGGTATCACCGGGGAGCTGTTTTTT. Amino acid sequence: CASSLEAGITGELFF. This rearrangement joins TRBV7-9 to TRBJ2-2; D not resolved. In germline, CDR1 is SEHNR, CDR2 FQNEAQ (reference sequence). Trimming left V 1 base short and J 4 bases short, with 10 bases between. The CDR3 has 15 residues.

This clonotype was recorded many times. The gene calls are TRBV3-1 and TRBJ1-2, with unresolved D. Trimming stripped 3 bases from V and 6 bases from J, with 11 bases between. Germline V gene sequence: CDR1 LGHDT, CDR2 YNNKEL (reference sequence). The CDR3 runs to 13 residues. DNA for the CDR3: TGTGCCAGCAGCCAGGTCAACCGGAATGGCTACACCTTC. Translated: CASSQVNRNGYTF.

The chain employs TRBV7-6 and TRBJ2-7; 8 positions match TRBD1. The J segment lost 2 bases and the V segment lost 0 bases, leaving 9 bases of the junction unmatched. Germline values: CDR1 SGHVS, CDR2 FNYEAQ. The CDR3 covers 17 residues. In DNA, the CDR3 is TGTGCCAGCAGCTTAGCTCGGGACAGGACCATGGCCTACGAGCAGTACTTC. The encoded protein is CASSLARDRTMAYEQYF.

Concerning this clonotype: This may come from a read error, since a much larger clone is one base off. V and J are TRBV7-9 and TRBJ1-4, with D unclear. From germline, CDR1 is SEHNR and CDR2 FQNEAQ (reference sequence). The CDR3 totals 14 residues. The CDR3, as DNA: TGTGCCAGCAGCTATCCCGGGCCGAATGAAGAACTGTTTTTT. Its protein is CASSYPGPNEELFF.

As for this clonotype: One end of the junction does not line up with germline, which may come from a read error. The chain employs TRBV12-3 or TRBV12-4 and TRBJ2-7; a possible D gene is TRBD1 (5 bases). The CDR3 is made up of 13 amino acids. CDR3 loop: CASRRRQHYGQYF. The CDR3 DNA is TGTGCCAGCAGACGAAGACAGCACTACGGGCAGTACTTC.

The chain carries TRBV29-1 and TRBJ2-7; possible D gene TRBD2, 6 bases. Germline values: CDR1 SQVTM, CDR2 ANQGSEA. The CDR3 has 12 residues. Trimming took 8 bases from V and 5 from J, leaving 16 bases between them. CDR3 bases: TGCAGCATTGGCGGGGCTCCGGACGAGCAGTACTTC. Its translation: CSIGGAPDEQYF.

The chain recombines TRBV29-1 with TRBJ1-2, with 9 bases matching TRBD1. This CDR3 comprises 15 residues. Germline CDR1 reads SQVTM; CDR2 reads ANQGSEA. Trimming took 3 bases from V and 7 from J; bases not matched to a gene: 12. The CDR3 sequence is CSVDVIGGTGFGYTF. As DNA, the CDR3 is TGCAGCGTTGATGTTATTGGAGGGACAGGGTTTGGCTACACCTTC.

Note on this clonotype: Sequence at one end of the junction differs from germline and may be a read error. The V call is TRBV7-7, the J call TRBJ2-7; D may correspond to TRBD1 or TRBD2 (5 bases each). In germline, CDR1 is SSHAT, CDR2 FNYEAQ (reference sequence). The CDR3 is made up of 15 amino acids. The CDR3 DNA sequence: TGTGCTAGCAGCTTGCCCGGGGCAAGAAATGAGCAGTTCTACTTC. Translation: CASSLPGARNEQFYF.

This clonotype was picked up many times. This sequence joins TRBV19 and TRBJ2-5, with D possibly matching TRBD2 (6 bases). Germline V gene sequence: CDR1 LNHDA, CDR2 SQIVND (reference sequence). This CDR3 is built from 14 residues. Trimming pared 5 bases from V and 5 bases from J, leaving 15 bases between. As DNA, the CDR3 is TGTGCCAGTAGTTCCACTCCGACTAGGGAGACCCAGTACTTC. Protein product: CASSSTPTRETQYF.

This clonotype was recorded at least ten times. The rearrangement joins TRBV12-3 or TRBV12-4 to TRBJ1-6; unclear D gene. The CDR3 is 14 residues long. Between the trimmed V and J ends, which lost 3 bases and 9 bases, there was a span of 12 bases. Written as DNA, the CDR3 is TGTGCCAGCAGTTTTCGCGGACTATTTTCACCCCTCCACTTT. Protein sequence: CASSFRGLFSPLHF.

The gene calls are TRBV6-1 and TRBJ1-6; D is perhaps TRBD1 (5 bases). V was cut by 3 bases and J by 14 bases, with 14 bases left in between. The germline gives CDR1 MNHNS, CDR2 SASEGT. The CDR3 totals 13 residues. This CDR3 reads CASSDGLDRSLHF. In DNA, the CDR3 is TGTGCCAGCAGTGATGGTCTCGACAGATCCCTCCACTTT.

In regard to this clonotype: Germline and junction disagree at one end, which may indicate a read error. The V and J genes are TRBV7-2 and TRBJ1-1; maybe TRBD1 (5 bases). Germline V gene lookup returns CDR1 SGHTA and CDR2 FQGNSA. This CDR3 spans 14 amino acids. The CDR3 region is CASSPGGIPALPAF. CDR3 sequence (DNA): TGTGCCAGCAGCCCTGGGGGGATCCCAGCACTACCGGCCTTT.

The chain combines TRBV3-1 with TRBJ1-1, with D perhaps TRBD1 (6 bases). V lost 4 bases and J lost 1, with 13 bases in between. Looked up from germline, CDR1 is LGHDT and CDR2 is YNNKEL (reference sequence). This CDR3 spans 15 amino acids. The CDR3 protein is CASSPRGGANTEAFF. The DNA for the CDR3 is TGTGCCAGCAGCCCAAGGGGGGGGGCGAACACTGAAGCTTTCTTT.

V and J are TRBV19 and TRBJ1-6; no definite D call. The CDR3 length is 12 residues. V was pared by 5 bases and J by 9 bases, with 8 bases between. Germline V gene data show CDR1 as LNHDA and CDR2 as SQIVND (reference sequence). The CDR3 spells CASSPPGSPLHF. In DNA, the CDR3 is TGTGCCAGTAGTCCCCCAGGTTCACCCCTCCACTTT.

This clonotype was detected ten times or more. V usage is TRBV9 and J usage is TRBJ2-3; TRBD1 is a possible D gene (6 bases). CDR3 length: 15 residues. Trimming took off 0 bases at V and 2 bases at J, with 10 bases between the two ends. Germline CDR1 reads SGDLS; CDR2 reads YYNGEE. The CDR3, as DNA: TGTGCCAGCAGCGTAGGGGCAGGGGCCACAGATACGCAGTATTTT. Its protein is CASSVGAGATDTQYF.

This clonotype was seen only once. J is TRBJ1-2 and V is TRBV20-1, with TRBD1 as a possible D gene (5 bases). With 7 bases removed from V and 6 bases from J, the gap between germline ends came to 21 bases. CDR1 DFQATT and CDR2 SNEGSKA come from the germline V gene (reference sequence). The CDR3 runs to 14 residues. Here the CDR3 reads CSGGGSEGADGYTF. Here the CDR3 DNA reads TGCAGTGGTGGGGGTTCAGAAGGTGCCGATGGCTACACCTTC.

The chain combines TRBV7-3 with TRBJ2-1; possible D gene TRBD2, 5 bases. CDR3 length: 14 amino acids. Per the germline V gene, CDR1 is SGHTA and CDR2 is FQGTGA. V was trimmed by 4 bases and J by 9 bases, leaving 16 bases between them. The CDR3 nucleotides read TGTGCCAGCAGCTGGGGAGATTTTGCACCTGAGCAGTTCTTC. Residues: CASSWGDFAPEQFF.

Remarks on this clonotype: Its ends do not fully match the called genes, so a read error is possible. The V and J genes are TRBV7-9 and TRBJ1-5; D not certain. Germline V lookup: CDR1 SEHNR, CDR2 FQNEAQ (reference sequence). The CDR3 length is 14 residues. CDR3 region: CASSMGDGPQAPPF. CDR3 nucleotide sequence: TGTGCCAGCAGCATGGGTGACGGACCGCAGGCCCCACCTTTT.

The table lists this clonotype with many counts. This chain joins TRBV15 and TRBJ2-7, with D unresolved. V was shortened by 3 bases and J by 0 bases, with 9 bases between the two germline ends. The CDR3 spans 14 residues. Germline V gene data show CDR1 as LNHNV and CDR2 as YYDKDF (reference sequence). The CDR3 nucleotides are TGTGCCACCAGCAGTGGTGTCACCTCCTACGAGCAGTACTTC. Translated: CATSSGVTSYEQYF.